The clone carrying this T cell receptor beta chain occurred a few times. Its antigen is still unknown. These data are taken from a study of response to subunit inactivated influenza vaccine. Notes on the study in general: Every seasonal influenza vaccination brings in few new T cells, the authors suggested.

The CDR3 sequence is 18 residues long. V was clipped by 0 bases and J by 0 bases, with 12 bases between them. Germline V lookup: CDR1 MNHEY, CDR2 SVGAGI. Via MiXCR, TCRdb re-called the RT-PCR reads, giving one row per CDR3 protein. The sample records roughly 630,000 distinct CDR3 sequences, 13% to 15% being singletons. The receptor was isolated from a man aged 50 to 59 who received an inactivated influenza vaccine. The sample here was PBMCs from blood, taken about 14 days before vaccination. The genes are TRBV6-5 and TRBJ1-6; maybe TRBD1 (6 bases). The CDR3 sequence: CASSYSGGQSSYNSPLHF. The CDR3 DNA sequence: TGTGCCAGCAGTTACTCGGGTGGACAGAGCTCCTATAATTCACCCCTCCACTTT.